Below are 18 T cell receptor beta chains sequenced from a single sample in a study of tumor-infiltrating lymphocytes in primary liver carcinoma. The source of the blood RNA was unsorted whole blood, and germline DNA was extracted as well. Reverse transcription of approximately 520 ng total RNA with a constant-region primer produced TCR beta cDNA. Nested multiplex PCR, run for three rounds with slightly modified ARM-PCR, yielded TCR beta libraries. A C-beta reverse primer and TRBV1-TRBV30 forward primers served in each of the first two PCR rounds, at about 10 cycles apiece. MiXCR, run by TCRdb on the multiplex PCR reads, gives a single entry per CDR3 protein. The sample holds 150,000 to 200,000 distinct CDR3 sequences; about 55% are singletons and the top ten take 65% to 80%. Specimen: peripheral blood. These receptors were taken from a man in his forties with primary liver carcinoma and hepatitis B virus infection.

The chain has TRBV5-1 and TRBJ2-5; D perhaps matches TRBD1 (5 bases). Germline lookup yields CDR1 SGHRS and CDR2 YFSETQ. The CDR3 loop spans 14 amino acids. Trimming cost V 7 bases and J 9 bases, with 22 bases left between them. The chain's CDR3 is CASRPSTEPGSQYF. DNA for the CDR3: TGCGCCAGCCGACCTTCGACAGAACCGGGTTCCCAGTACTTC.

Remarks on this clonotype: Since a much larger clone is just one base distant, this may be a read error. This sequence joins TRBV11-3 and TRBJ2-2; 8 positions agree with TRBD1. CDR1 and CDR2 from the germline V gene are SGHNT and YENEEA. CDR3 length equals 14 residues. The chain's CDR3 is CASATGANTRELFF. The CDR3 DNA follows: TGTGCCAGCGCGACAGGGGCGAACACCAGGGAGCTGTTTTTT.

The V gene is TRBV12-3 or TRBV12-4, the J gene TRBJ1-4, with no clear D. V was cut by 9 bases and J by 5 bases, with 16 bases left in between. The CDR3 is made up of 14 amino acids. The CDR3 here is CARSRRAGNEKLFF. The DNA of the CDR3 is TGTGCCAGGAGTCGCCGGGCGGGAAATGAAAAACTGTTTTTT.

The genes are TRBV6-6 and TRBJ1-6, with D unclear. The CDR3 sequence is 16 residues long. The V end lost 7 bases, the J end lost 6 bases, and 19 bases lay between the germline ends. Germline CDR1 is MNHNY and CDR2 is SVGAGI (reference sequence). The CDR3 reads CASTHTIVEGNSPLHF. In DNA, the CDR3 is TGTGCCAGCACCCATACCATTGTGGAGGGTAATTCACCCCTCCACTTT.

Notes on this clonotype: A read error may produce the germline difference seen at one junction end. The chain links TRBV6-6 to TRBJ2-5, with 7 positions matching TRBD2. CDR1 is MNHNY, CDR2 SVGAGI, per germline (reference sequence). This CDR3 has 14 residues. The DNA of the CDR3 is TGCGCCAGCCAGTTGGGAGGGCGACAAGAGACCCAGTACTTC. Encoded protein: CASQLGGRQETQYF.

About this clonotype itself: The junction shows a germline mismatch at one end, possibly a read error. CDR3 sequence reads: CSVEASVDKQYF. CDR3 DNA: TGCAGTGTTGAGGCCTCGGTGGACAAGCAGTACTTC. The V gene is TRBV29-1, the J gene TRBJ2-7; D possibly corresponds to TRBD1 (5 bases). The CDR3 is 12 amino acids. CDR1 SQVTM and CDR2 ANQGSEA come from the germline V gene.

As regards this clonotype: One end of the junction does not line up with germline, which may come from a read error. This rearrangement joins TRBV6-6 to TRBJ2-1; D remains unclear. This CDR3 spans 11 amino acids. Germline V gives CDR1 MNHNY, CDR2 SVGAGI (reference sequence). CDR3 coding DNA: TGTGACAGCAGTCCCCACAATGAGCAGTTCTTC. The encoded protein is CDSSPHNEQFF.

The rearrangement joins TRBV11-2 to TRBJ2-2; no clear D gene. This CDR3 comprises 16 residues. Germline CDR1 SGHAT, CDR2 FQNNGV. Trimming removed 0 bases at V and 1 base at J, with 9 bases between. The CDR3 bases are TGTGCCAGCAGCTTAGAGGCAGTGGGGAACACCGGGGAGCTGTTTTTT. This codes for CASSLEAVGNTGELFF.

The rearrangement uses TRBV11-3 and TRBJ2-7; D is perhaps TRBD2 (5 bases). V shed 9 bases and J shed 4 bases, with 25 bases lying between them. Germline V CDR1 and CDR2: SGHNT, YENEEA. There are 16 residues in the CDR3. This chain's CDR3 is CASSPLRLPPAYEQYF. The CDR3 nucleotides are TGTGCCAGTAGCCCTCTCCGACTACCCCCAGCTTACGAGCAGTACTTC.

CDR3 residues: CAISPTATREEQFF. DNA of the CDR3: TGTGCCATCAGTCCCACGGCGACCCGGGAAGAGCAGTTCTTC. This chain connects TRBV10-3 to TRBJ2-1; tentative D call: TRBD2 (5 bases). The germline CDR1 and CDR2 sequences are ENHRY and SYGVKD. The germline V and J ends were trimmed by 5 bases and 10 bases, with 18 bases remaining between them. CDR3 length: 14 amino acids.

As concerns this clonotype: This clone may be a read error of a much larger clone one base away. CDR3 region: CASSQEKQDYNSPLHF. In nucleotides, the CDR3 is TGTGCCAGCAGCCAAGAGAAACAGGACTATAATTCACCCCTCCACTTT. This rearrangement joins TRBV4-2 to TRBJ1-6; D perhaps matches TRBD1 (5 bases). Germline V gene lookup returns CDR1 LGHNA and CDR2 YNFKEQ. This CDR3 has 16 amino acids. Trimming left V 0 bases short and J 3 bases short, with 9 bases between.

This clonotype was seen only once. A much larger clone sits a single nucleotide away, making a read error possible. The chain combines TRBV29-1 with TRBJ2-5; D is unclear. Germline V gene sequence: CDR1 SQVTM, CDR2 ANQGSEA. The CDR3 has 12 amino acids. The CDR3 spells CSVDNVREAQYF. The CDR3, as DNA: TGCAGCGTTGATAATGTACGAGAGGCCCAGTACTTC.

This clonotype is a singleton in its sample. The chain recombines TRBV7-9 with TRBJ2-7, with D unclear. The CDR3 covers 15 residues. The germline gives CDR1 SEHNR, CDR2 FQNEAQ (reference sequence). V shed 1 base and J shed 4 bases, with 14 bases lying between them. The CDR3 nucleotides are TGTGCCAGCAGCTTAGGCAGGACGATTCAATACGAGCAGTACTTC. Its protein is CASSLGRTIQYEQYF. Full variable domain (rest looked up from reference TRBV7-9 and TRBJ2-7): DTGVSQNPRHKITKRGQNVTFRCDPISEHNRLYWYRQTLGQGPEFLTYFQNEAQLEKSRLLSDRFSAERPKGSFSTLEIQRTEQGDSAMYLCASSLGRTIQYEQYFGPGTRLTVT.

The CDR3 DNA follows: TGCGCCAGCAGCGTTGGACTGTCCGGGGAGCTGTTTTTT. Encoded protein: CASSVGLSGELFF. The gene calls are TRBV4-1 and TRBJ2-2, with D possibly matching TRBD2 (5 bases). Germline V gene lookup returns CDR1 MGHRA and CDR2 YSYEKL. V was clipped by 5 bases and J by 6 bases, with 10 bases between them. CDR3 size: 13 residues.

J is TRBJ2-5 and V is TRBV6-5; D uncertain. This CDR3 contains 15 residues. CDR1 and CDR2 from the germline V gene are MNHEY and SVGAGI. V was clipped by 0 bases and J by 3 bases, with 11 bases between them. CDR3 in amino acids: CASSYSTSLEETQYF. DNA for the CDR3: TGTGCCAGCAGTTACTCGACAAGCCTCGAAGAGACCCAGTACTTC.

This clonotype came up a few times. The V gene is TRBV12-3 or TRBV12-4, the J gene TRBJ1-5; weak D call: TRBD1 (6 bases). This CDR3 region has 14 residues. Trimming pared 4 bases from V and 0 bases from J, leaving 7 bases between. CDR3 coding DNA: TGTGCCAGCAGTTCAGGGGATAGCAATCAGCCCCAGCATTTT. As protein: CASSSGDSNQPQHF.

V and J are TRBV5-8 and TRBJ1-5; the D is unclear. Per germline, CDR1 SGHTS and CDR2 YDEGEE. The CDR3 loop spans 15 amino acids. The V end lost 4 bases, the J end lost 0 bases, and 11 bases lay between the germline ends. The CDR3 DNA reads TGTGCCAGCAGCCTGGCTGGTTATAGCAATCAGCCCCAGCATTTT. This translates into CASSLAGYSNQPQHF. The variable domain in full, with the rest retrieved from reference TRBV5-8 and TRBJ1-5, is EAGVTQSPTHLIKTRGQQATLRCSPISGHTSVYWYQQALGLGLQFLLWYDEGEERNRGNFPPRFSGRQFPNYSSELNVNALELEDSALYLCASSLAGYSNQPQHFGDGTRLSIL.

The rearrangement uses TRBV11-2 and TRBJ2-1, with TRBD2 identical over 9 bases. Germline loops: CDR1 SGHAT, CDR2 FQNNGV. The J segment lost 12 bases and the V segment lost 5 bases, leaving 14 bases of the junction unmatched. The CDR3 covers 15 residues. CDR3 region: CASSPGNSGRGVQFF. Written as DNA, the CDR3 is TGTGCCAGCAGCCCAGGGAATAGCGGGAGAGGTGTGCAGTTCTTC.